These 20 T cell receptor beta chains originate from one sample sequenced in a study of T cells in women clearing cervical HPV infection. Using immunoSEQ multiplex PCR, the repertoire was profiled, and TCRdb retains in-frame clones only, with some absent. There are about 39,000 clones in the sample, with 6.4% held by the top ten. The sample comprised blood buffy coat. The source is a woman between 18 and 75 years old with a cervical HPV16 infection that either progressed to CIN3+ or cleared (not recorded which).

Notes on this clone: The read ends 3 residues shy of where the CDR3 ends; the end is completed using the germline J gene. This rearrangement joins TRBV20-1 to TRBJ1-4; 12 nucleotides line up with TRBD1. CDR3 size: 16 residues. From germline, CDR1 is DFQATT and CDR2 SNEGSKA (reference sequence). V gave up 3 bases and J gave up 2 bases; unmatched junction bases: 4. CDR3 DNA (partial): TGCAGTGCTAGGGCCGGGACAGGGGGCACTAATGAAAAA. Protein: CSARAGTGGTNEK. The entire CDR3 sequence reads CSARAGTGGTNEKLFF.

In regard to this clone: Read data end 3 residues before the CDR3 end; the end is taken from the germline J gene. The V call is TRBV30, the J call TRBJ1-6, with TRBD1 matching over 8 bases. CDR1 is GTSNPN, CDR2 SVGIG, per germline (reference sequence). J gave up 5 bases and V 5 bases, and 2 bases lay outside the gene matches. The CDR3 runs to 13 residues. This CDR3 is CAWRTGNNSPLHF. The covered CDR3 bases are TGTGCCTGGCGGACAGGGAATAATTCACCC. The whole variable domain, remainder taken from reference TRBV30 and TRBJ1-6, is SQTIHQWPATLVQPVGSPLSLECTVEGTSNPNLYWYRQAAGRGLQLLFYSVGIGQISSEVPQNLSASRPQDRQFILSSKKLLLSDSGFYLCAWRTGNNSPLHFGNGTRLTVT.

Remarks on this clone: The CDR3 end falls 3 residues outside the read, so it is completed with the germline J gene. The chain joins TRBV19 to TRBJ1-5, with 10 bases fitting TRBD1. V gave up 4 bases and J gave up 3 bases; unmatched junction bases: 9. The CDR3 has 17 residues. Looked up from germline, CDR1 is LNHDA and CDR2 is SQIVND (reference sequence). Partial CDR3 DNA: TGTGCCAGTAGTAACATTCCGGGACAGGGGCCCAATCAGCCC. It translates to CASSNIPGQGPNQP. The entire CDR3 protein is CASSNIPGQGPNQPQHF. Using reference TRBV19 and TRBJ1-5 for the parts outside the CDR3, the full variable domain is DGGITQSPKYLFRKEGQNVTLSCEQNLNHDAMYWYRQDPGQGLRLIYYSQIVNDFQKGDIAEGYSVSREKKESFPLTVTSAQKNPTAFYLCASSNIPGQGPNQPQHFGDGTRLSIL.

On this clone: The read falls 3 residues short of the CDR3 end, and the missing part is taken from the germline J gene. The V call is TRBV7-9, the J call TRBJ2-3; the D gene is possibly TRBD2 (6 bases). Germline CDR1 and CDR2: SEHNR and FQNEAQ (reference sequence). Trimming took 5 bases from V and 0 from J, leaving 12 bases between them. The CDR3 runs to 15 residues. The sequenced CDR3 bases are TGTGCCAGCAGCCCTCGCGGGGAGAGCACAGATACG. This gives the protein CASSPRGESTDT. The whole CDR3 protein is CASSPRGESTDTQYF.

Its frequency marks this clone as medium-sized. The missing CDR3 end, 3 residues past where the read stops, is filled in from the germline J gene. The rearrangement links TRBV7-3 to TRBJ1-6; TRBD1 might be the D (6 bases). The germline V gene encodes CDR1 SGHTA and CDR2 FQGTGA. The V gene lost 2 bases and the J gene lost 6 bases, with 14 bases spanning the gap. CDR3 size: 16 residues. CDR3 amino acids: CASSLGQGRGNSPLHF. CDR3 bases read: TGTGCCAGCAGCTTAGGCCAGGGCAGGGGTAATTCACCC.

On this clone: The CDR3 end is not reached by the read, which stops 3 residues before it; the germline J gene fills it in. This chain joins TRBV5-1 and TRBJ1-2; TRBD1 might be the D (6 bases). Trimming left V 6 bases short and J 7 bases short, with 13 bases between. Germline lookup yields CDR1 SGHRS and CDR2 YFSETQ. This CDR3 region has 12 residues. This CDR3 reads CASMDSFSGYTF. Partial CDR3 DNA: TGCGCCAGCATGGACAGCTTCTCTGGC.

Regarding this clone: The CDR3 end lies 3 residues beyond the end of the read and is filled in from the germline J gene. The chain links TRBV2 to TRBJ2-3; D is ambiguous. CDR1 SNHLY and CDR2 FYNNEI come from the germline V gene. This CDR3 contains 11 residues. CDR3 loop: CASQQQETQYF. CDR3 DNA (partial): TGTGCCAGCCAACAGCAAGAGACG.

Comment on this clone: The read ends 3 residues shy of where the CDR3 ends; the end is completed using the germline J gene. Other DNA sequences within the sample encode an identical CDR3. This sequence joins TRBV11-2 and TRBJ1-5, with 7 positions matching TRBD1. The ends lost 5 bases at V and 3 bases at J; junction bases unmatched: 4. The CDR3 has 14 residues. Germline lookup yields CDR1 SGHAT and CDR2 FQNNGV. The CDR3 sequence is CASSPTGANQPQHF. The covered CDR3 bases are TGTGCCAGCAGCCCAACAGGGGCCAATCAGCCC.

A word on this clone: The sequenced fragment ends 3 residues before the CDR3 boundary, so the rest is inferred from the germline J gene. The J gene is TRBJ1-1, the V gene TRBV23-1, with 9 bases identical to TRBD1. TRBV23-1 is an ORF for which the function is uncertain. V lost 7 bases to trimming and J lost 5 bases; unmatched junction nucleotides: 17. The CDR3 has 17 residues. CDR3 bases read: TGCGCCAGCATTACAGGGGGCGTCAGTTTTAATGGGACTGAA. Translating gives CASITGGVSFNGTE. The whole CDR3 sequence is CASITGGVSFNGTEAFF.

As to this clone: The read terminates 3 residues ahead of where the CDR3 ends, so the germline J gene completes it. Distinct nucleotide sequences in the sample also encode this CDR3. The gene calls are TRBV20-1 and TRBJ1-6; 9 bases fit TRBD1. Germline loops: CDR1 DFQATT, CDR2 SNEGSKA (reference sequence). J was trimmed by 9 bases and V by 6 bases; bases with no gene match: 6. This CDR3 is 13 amino acids long. This CDR3 is CSAPGQGGSPLHF. The covered CDR3 bases are TGCAGTGCACCGGGACAGGGCGGTTCACCC.

Note on this clone: The CDR3 extends 3 residues past the end of the read, so its final part is completed from the germline J gene. The chain joins TRBV7-6 to TRBJ2-7, with TRBD1 matching 10 bases. Trimming removed 6 bases from V and 1 base from J; junction bases left unmatched: 6. The CDR3 is 15 residues long. Germline CDR1 reads SGHVS; CDR2 reads FNYEAQ. CDR3 protein: CASRGQGPLSYEQYF. CDR3 DNA (partial): TGTGCCAGCAGGGGACAGGGGCCCCTTTCCTACGAG.

A remark on this clone: The CDR3 is cut off 3 residues early in the read; its end comes from the germline J gene. This chain connects TRBV6-1 to TRBJ2-7; D gene uncertain. Trimming stripped 3 bases from V and 2 bases from J, with 17 bases between. Germline V gene data show CDR1 as MNHNS and CDR2 as SASEGT. CDR3 length: 16 amino acids. CDR3 in amino acids: CASSEASRPLTYEQYF. The part of the CDR3 DNA that was read is TGTGCCAGCAGTGAGGCCTCTCGCCCTTTGACCTACGAG.

Notes on this clone: The read terminates 3 residues before the CDR3 end, so the remaining end is supplied by the germline J gene. The V gene is TRBV7-2, the J gene TRBJ2-7, with D possibly TRBD2 on 6 matching bases. Trimming cost V 2 bases and J 5 bases, with 13 bases left between them. The CDR3 spans 14 residues. From germline, CDR1 is SGHTA and CDR2 FQGNSA. CDR3 sequence: CASSLLRGSHEQYF. CDR3 DNA (partial): TGTGCCAGCAGCTTACTGCGGGGAAGCCACGAG.

About this clone: The read terminates 3 residues ahead of where the CDR3 ends, so the germline J gene completes it. V usage is TRBV7-9 and J usage is TRBJ1-2; weak D call: TRBD1 (5 bases). The CDR3 runs to 13 residues. Trimming cost V 6 bases and J 2 bases, with 10 bases left between them. Germline V lookup: CDR1 SEHNR, CDR2 FQNEAQ (reference sequence). CDR3 DNA, as far as it was read: TGTGCCAGCAGGCGGGGGGGGAACTATGGC. Protein product: CASRRGGNYG. The CDR3 reads in full as CASRRGGNYGYTF. The complete variable domain, with remaining parts taken from reference TRBV7-9 and TRBJ1-2, reads DTGVSQNPRHKITKRGQNVTFRCDPISEHNRLYWYRQTLGQGPEFLTYFQNEAQLEKSRLLSDRFSAERPKGSFSTLEIQRTEQGDSAMYLCASRRGGNYGYTFGSGTRLTVV.

Comment on this clone: The read comes to an end 3 residues before the CDR3 does, leaving the germline J gene to fill in the end. This chain connects TRBV20-1 to TRBJ1-5; TRBD1 matches at 9 bases. The CDR3 is 14 residues long. J lost 2 bases, V lost 6 bases, and 5 bases had no gene match. Germline V gene sequence: CDR1 DFQATT, CDR2 SNEGSKA (reference sequence). CDR3 residues: CSAGTGFRNQPQHF. Incomplete CDR3 DNA: TGCAGTGCCGGGACAGGGTTCCGCAATCAGCCC.

About this clone itself: The read is 3 residues too short to cover the CDR3 end, so that end is filled in from the germline J gene. V is TRBV19 and J is TRBJ2-5, with TRBD1 as a possible D gene (5 bases). V gave up 2 bases and J gave up 5 bases, with 18 bases separating them. CDR3 length: 16 residues. CDR1 is LNHDA and CDR2 is SQIVND in the germline V gene (reference sequence). The CDR3 region is CASSIQGTHAWETQYF. The covered CDR3 bases are TGTGCCAGTAGTATACAGGGCACCCATGCGTGGGAGACC. Filled out from reference TRBV19 and TRBJ2-5, the complete variable domain reads DGGITQSPKYLFRKEGQNVTLSCEQNLNHDAMYWYRQDPGQGLRLIYYSQIVNDFQKGDIAEGYSVSREKKESFPLTVTSAQKNPTAFYLCASSIQGTHAWETQYFGPGTRLLVL.

Here the CDR3 reads CASRGGGETQYF. CDR3 bases read: TGTGCCAGCAGGGGCGGGGGGGAGACC. The V gene is TRBV2, the J gene TRBJ2-5, with TRBD2 matching over 8 bases. The read terminates 3 residues before the CDR3 end, so the remaining end is supplied by the germline J gene. Trimming cost V 6 bases and J 5 bases; bases outside gene matches: 2. CDR3 length equals 12 residues. Germline CDR1 reads SNHLY; CDR2 reads FYNNEI.

Points on this clone: The read finishes 3 residues shy of the CDR3 end, and the germline J gene is used to complete it. This rearrangement joins TRBV19 to TRBJ1-4; TRBD1 is a possible D gene (6 bases). Germline V gives CDR1 LNHDA, CDR2 SQIVND (reference sequence). This CDR3 comprises 15 residues. The V gene lost 6 bases and the J gene lost 7 bases, with 18 bases spanning the gap. CDR3 residues: CASSPEGGRGEKLFF. The CDR3 bases that were read are TGTGCCAGTAGCCCCGAGGGGGGGCGAGGTGAAAAA.

About this clone: The read terminates 3 residues ahead of where the CDR3 ends, so the germline J gene completes it. This chain uses TRBV2 with TRBJ2-5, with D possibly TRBD1 on 6 matching bases. Trimming removed 7 bases from V and 5 bases from J, with 17 bases in between. CDR3 length: 14 amino acids. CDR1 is SNHLY, CDR2 FYNNEI, per germline. CDR3 DNA (partial): TGTGCCAGCAAACAGGGTGGGGCTGCGGAGACC. It codes for CASKQGGAAET. The entire CDR3 is CASKQGGAAETQYF.

Turning to this clone: The read ends 3 residues early relative to the CDR3; the germline J gene fills the gap. The J gene is TRBJ1-5, the V gene TRBV5-6, with D possibly matching TRBD1 (6 bases). The CDR3 is made up of 15 amino acids. Germline CDR1 reads SGHDT; CDR2 reads YYEEEE. The DNA read from the CDR3 is TGTGCCAGCAGCTCCCGGCAGGGGATTATTGGTCCC. Its translation is CASSSRQGIIGP. Given in full, the CDR3 is CASSSRQGIIGPQHF.